This section outlines one T cell receptor (beta chain) sequence together with its context. What it binds is unknown. The CDR3 runs to 12 residues. CDR1 SGHDT and CDR2 YYEEEE come from the germline V gene. Trimming removed 4 bases at V and 3 bases at J, with 5 bases between. The sample comes from a study of cytomegalovirus exposure and HLA in healthy donors. General study findings and limits: In vitro checks showed that a few CMV-associated chains really do target CMV antigens.

The table came from immunoSEQ multiplex PCR; TCRdb's copy has only in-frame clones and leaves some out. This sample carries 86,000 or so clones, 90% to 97% of them seen once, and the ten largest clones take about 1.6%. The chain uses TRBV5-6 and TRBJ2-1; no clear D. Sequenced material: PBMCs. The sequence was obtained from a man aged 18 to 29 in good health and CMV-seropositive. CDR3 amino acids: CASSASYNEQFF. For the CDR3, the DNA is TGTGCCAGCAGCGCCAGCTACAATGAGCAGTTCTTC.